The rows below give T cell receptor beta chains drawn from one sample of a study of human T cells and chemical hapten exposure. A single record per CDR3 protein comes from TCRdb applying MiXCR to the RACE reads. In the table there are 95,000 to 100,000 distinct CDR3 sequences, 12% of which are singletons. Sequenced material: whole blood, taken in connection with sensitization to the hapten diphenylcyclopropenone (DPC). The receptors shown here come from a woman aged 35 to 49 with alopecia areata. Some clones in this sample may be carry-over from other donors' samples. The CDR3 runs from the conserved cysteine through the conserved F or W. Fields, in order: D gene, J gene, clone size, V gene, CDR3 protein, CDR3 DNA. A D gene is named only where the DNA matches it firmly. Size tells how often a clone was seen (once, few, many) or the class of an expanded clone, and some rows leave it out.

-,TRBJ2-5,few,TRBV18,CASSPNSEETQYF,TGTGCCAGCTCACCGAACAGCGAAGAGACCCAGTACTTC
TRBD1,TRBJ1-6,few,TRBV10-3,CASLPGQVVSPLHF,TGTGCCTCCCTGCCGGGACAGGTAGTTTCACCCCTCCACTTT
TRBD2,TRBJ2-1,many,TRBV20-1,CSARIPGLAGGMGEQFF,TGCAGTGCTAGGATCCCGGGACTAGCGGGAGGGATGGGTGAGCAGTTCTTC
-,TRBJ2-2,few,TRBV7-3,CASSLHRGGTGELFF,TGTGCCAGCAGCCTACACAGGGGAGGCACCGGGGAGCTGTTTTTT
-,TRBJ2-7,many,TRBV5-1,CASSLAGGTFAYEQYF,TGCGCCAGCAGCTTGGCCGGGGGAACGTTTGCCTACGAGCAGTACTTC
-,TRBJ2-1,-,TRBV25-1,CASSESLRQFF,TGTGCCAGCAGTGAATCCCTGCGGCAGTTCTTC
TRBD1,TRBJ1-5,-,TRBV28,CASTPGQGNQPQHF,TGTGCCAGCACCCCGGGACAGGGCAATCAGCCCCAGCATTTT
-,TRBJ2-3,few,TRBV18,CASSPRGTDTQYF,TGTGCCAGCTCACCGCGGGGCACAGATACGCAGTATTTT
TRBD1,TRBJ2-7,many,TRBV5-4,CASSLDRGPAYEQYF,TGTGCCAGCAGCTTGGACAGGGGGCCGGCCTACGAGCAGTACTTC
-,TRBJ2-1,many,TRBV7-2,CASSLSSYNEQFF,TGTGCCAGCAGCTTATCTTCCTACAATGAGCAGTTCTTC
-,TRBJ2-3,many,TRBV7-2,CASSLQTGGDTQYF,TGTGCCAGCAGCTTACAGACAGGCGGGGATACGCAGTATTTT
TRBD2,TRBJ2-7,-,TRBV5-5,CASSLALAGGSLYEQYF,TGTGCCAGCAGCTTGGCACTAGCGGGAGGTTCACTCTACGAGCAGTACTTC
TRBD2,TRBJ2-7,-,TRBV6-6,CASSYSGQREGPYEQYF,TGTGCCAGCAGTTACTCGGGGCAGCGGGAGGGTCCCTACGAGCAGTACTTC
-,TRBJ1-1,-,TRBV28,CASLPGVRYGTEAFF,TGTGCCAGCCTACCGGGGGTTCGGTATGGTACTGAAGCTTTCTTT
TRBD2,TRBJ2-3,-,TRBV7-2,CASSLAGTRGTDTQYF,TGTGCCAGCAGTTTAGCCGGGACTAGGGGAACAGATACGCAGTATTTT
-,TRBJ2-3,few,TRBV24-1,CATSEYTDTQYF,TGTGCCACCAGTGAGTACACAGATACGCAGTATTTT
-,TRBJ1-5,many,TRBV10-3,CAISESGQNNQPQHF,TGTGCCATCAGTGAGTCGGGGCAGAACAATCAGCCCCAGCATTTT